The T cell receptor beta chain under discussion was sequenced for a study of blood T cell repertoires in COVID-19. Whole-study context: The samples span acute and convalescent COVID-19 from the United States, Italy and Spain. From T cells, B-cell-depleted T cells, or PBMCs came the material, which was cDNA or gDNA.

The J segment lost 2 bases and the V segment lost 0 bases, leaving 2 bases of the junction unmatched. Germline loops: CDR1 SEHNR, CDR2 FQNEAQ (reference sequence). The CDR3 runs 15 residues. In the study's own analysis: Amplification of reference gene primers provided the estimated nucleated cell counts. Repertoires were generated with immunoSEQ multiplex PCR, while TCRdb's copy carries only in-frame clones and drops some. The V and J calls and clone size were taken over from that table, and D and trimming were inferred from the DNA. The sample lists about 3,800 clones, approximately 90% occurring once.

V usage is TRBV7-9 and J usage is TRBJ1-2, with 8 bases aligning to TRBD1. The source is a man over 45 with active COVID-19. Sequencing used peripheral blood. In nucleotides, the CDR3 is TGTGCCAGCAGCTTAGCGGCAGGGGGCAACTATGGCTACACCTTC. It translates to CASSLAAGGNYGYTF.